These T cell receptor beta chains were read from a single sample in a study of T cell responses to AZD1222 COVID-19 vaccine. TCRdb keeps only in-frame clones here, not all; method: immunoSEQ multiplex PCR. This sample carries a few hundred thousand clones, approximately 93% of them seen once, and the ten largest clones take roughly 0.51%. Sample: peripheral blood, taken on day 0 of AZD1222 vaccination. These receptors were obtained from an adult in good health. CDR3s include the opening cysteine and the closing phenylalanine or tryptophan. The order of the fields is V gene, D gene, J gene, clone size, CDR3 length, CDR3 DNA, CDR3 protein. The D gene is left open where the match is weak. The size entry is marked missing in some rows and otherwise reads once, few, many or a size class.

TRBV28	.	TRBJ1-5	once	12	TGTGCCAGCTCCAGATACAATCAGCCCCAGCATTTT	CASSRYNQPQHF
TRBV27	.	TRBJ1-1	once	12	TGTGCCAGCAGTTTCGGTGGTAGCGGAGCTTTCTTT	CASSFGGSGAFF
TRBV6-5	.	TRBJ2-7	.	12	TGTGCCAGCAGGGCCGCGGCCTACGAGCAGTACTTC	CASRAAAYEQYF
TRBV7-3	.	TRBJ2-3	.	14	TGTGCCAGCAGCCAGGGGGGGAATACAGATACGCAGTATTTT	CASSQGGNTDTQYF
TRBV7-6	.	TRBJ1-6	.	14	TGTGCCAGCAGCTTAGGGCGCAGTAATTCACCCCTCCACTTT	CASSLGRSNSPLHF
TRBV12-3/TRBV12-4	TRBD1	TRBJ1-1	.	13	TGTGCCAGCAGTTTTAGAGACAGGGGAGAAGCTTTCTTT	CASSFRDRGEAFF
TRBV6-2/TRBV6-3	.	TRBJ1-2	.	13	TGTGCCAGCAGTTATGAGGGCCCCCGTGGCTACACCTTC	CASSYEGPRGYTF
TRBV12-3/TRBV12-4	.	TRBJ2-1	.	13	TGTGCCAGCAGTCCTGGGCCATACAATGAGCAGTTCTTC	CASSPGPYNEQFF
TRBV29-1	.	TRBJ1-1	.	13	TGCAGCGTCTACTTAGCAGGGGAACCTGAAGCTTTCTTT	CSVYLAGEPEAFF
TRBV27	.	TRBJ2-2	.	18	TGTGCCAGCAGTTACCGGGACGCAAGATACCCGAACACCGGGGAGCTGTTTTTT	CASSYRDARYPNTGELFF
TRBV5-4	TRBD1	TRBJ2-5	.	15	TGTGCCAGCAGCCGGGACAGGGGGCGCAGGGAGACCCAGTACTTC	CASSRDRGRRETQYF
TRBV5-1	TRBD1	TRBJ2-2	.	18	TGCGCCAGCAGCTTGGGACCCTTAGGACAGGGGAACACCGGGGAGCTGTTTTTT	CASSLGPLGQGNTGELFF
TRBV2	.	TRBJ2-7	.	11	TGTGCCGGAAAACAAGGGGGGGAGCAGTACTTC	CAGKQGGEQYF
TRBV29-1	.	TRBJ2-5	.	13	TGCAGCGTTGGAAGACAGGCCCAAGAGACCCAGTACTTC	CSVGRQAQETQYF
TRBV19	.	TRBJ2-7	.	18	TGTGCCAGTAGTATAGCCGTGTCCGGTCAGGGTGTCTACTACGAGCAGTACTTC	CASSIAVSGQGVYYEQYF
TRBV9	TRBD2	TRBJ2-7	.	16	TGTGCCAGCAGCGGACGACCGGGGACTAGCGGATACGAGCAGTACTTC	CASSGRPGTSGYEQYF
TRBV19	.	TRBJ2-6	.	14	TGTGCCAGTAGTATATCTGCTGGGGCCAACGTCCTGACTTTC	CASSISAGANVLTF